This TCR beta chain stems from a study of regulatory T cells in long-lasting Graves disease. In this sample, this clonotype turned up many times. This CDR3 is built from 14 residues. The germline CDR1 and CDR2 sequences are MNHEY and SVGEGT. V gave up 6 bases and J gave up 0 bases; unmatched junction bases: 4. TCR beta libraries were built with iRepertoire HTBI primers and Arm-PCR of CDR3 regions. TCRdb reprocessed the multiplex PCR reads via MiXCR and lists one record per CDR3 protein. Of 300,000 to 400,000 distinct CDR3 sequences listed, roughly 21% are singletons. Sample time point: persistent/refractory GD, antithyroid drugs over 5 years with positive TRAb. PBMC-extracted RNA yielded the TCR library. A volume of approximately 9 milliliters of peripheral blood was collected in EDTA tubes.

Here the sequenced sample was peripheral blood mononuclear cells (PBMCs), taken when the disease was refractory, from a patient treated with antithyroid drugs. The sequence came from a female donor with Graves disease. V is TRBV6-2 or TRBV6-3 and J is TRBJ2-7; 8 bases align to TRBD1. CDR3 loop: CASRPGTGSYEQYF. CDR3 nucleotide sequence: TGTGCCAGCAGACCCGGGACAGGCTCCTACGAGCAGTACTTC.